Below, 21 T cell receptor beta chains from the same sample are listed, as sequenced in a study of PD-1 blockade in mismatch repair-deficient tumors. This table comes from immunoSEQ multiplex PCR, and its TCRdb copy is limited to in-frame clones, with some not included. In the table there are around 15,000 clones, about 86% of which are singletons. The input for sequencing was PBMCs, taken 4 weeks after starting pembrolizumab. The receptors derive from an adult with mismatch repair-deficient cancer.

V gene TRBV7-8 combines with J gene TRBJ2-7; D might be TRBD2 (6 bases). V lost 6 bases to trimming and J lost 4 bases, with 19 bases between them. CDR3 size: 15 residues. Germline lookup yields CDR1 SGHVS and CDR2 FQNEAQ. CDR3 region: CASSRYPAGGYEQYF. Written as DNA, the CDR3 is TGTGCCAGCAGTCGCTACCCAGCGGGTGGGTACGAGCAGTACTTC.

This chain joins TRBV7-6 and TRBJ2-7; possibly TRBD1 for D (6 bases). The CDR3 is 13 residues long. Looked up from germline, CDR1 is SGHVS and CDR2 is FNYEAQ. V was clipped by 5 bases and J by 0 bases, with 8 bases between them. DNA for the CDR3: TGTGCCAGCAGCCGACAGGACTCCTACGAGCAGTACTTC. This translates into CASSRQDSYEQYF.

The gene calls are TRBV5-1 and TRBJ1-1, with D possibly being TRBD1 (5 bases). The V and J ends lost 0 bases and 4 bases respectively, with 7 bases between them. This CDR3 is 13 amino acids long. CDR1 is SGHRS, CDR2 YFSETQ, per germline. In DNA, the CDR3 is TGCGCCAGCAGCTTGGTAGGGGCCACTGAAGCTTTCTTT. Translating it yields CASSLVGATEAFF.

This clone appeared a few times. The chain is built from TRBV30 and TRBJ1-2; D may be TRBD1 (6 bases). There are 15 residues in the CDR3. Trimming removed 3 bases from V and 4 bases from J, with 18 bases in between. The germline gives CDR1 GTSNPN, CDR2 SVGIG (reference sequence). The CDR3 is CAWRNLGALVYGYTF. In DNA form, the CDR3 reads TGTGCCTGGAGAAACTTGGGGGCCCTAGTCTATGGCTACACCTTC.

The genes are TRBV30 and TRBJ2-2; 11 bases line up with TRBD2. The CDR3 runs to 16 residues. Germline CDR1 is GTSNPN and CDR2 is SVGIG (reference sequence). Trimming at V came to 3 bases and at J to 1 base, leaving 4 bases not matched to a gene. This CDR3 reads CAWSSTSGRNTGELFF. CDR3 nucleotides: TGTGCCTGGAGCAGTACTAGCGGGAGGAACACCGGGGAGCTGTTTTTT.

The CDR3 reads CASSLDERGTTYEQYF. In nucleotides, the CDR3 is TGTGCCAGCAGCTTAGACGAGCGGGGTACCACCTACGAGCAGTACTTC. V and J are TRBV11-3 and TRBJ2-7, with 7 bases that match TRBD2. CDR3 size: 16 residues. V lost 0 bases to trimming and J lost 2 bases; unmatched junction nucleotides: 7. From germline, CDR1 is SGHNT and CDR2 YENEEA.

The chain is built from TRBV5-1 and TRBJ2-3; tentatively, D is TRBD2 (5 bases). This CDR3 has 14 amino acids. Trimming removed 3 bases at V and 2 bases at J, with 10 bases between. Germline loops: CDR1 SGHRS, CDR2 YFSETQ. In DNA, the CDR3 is TGCGCCAGCAGCTCCAGGACTTCCACAGATACGCAGTATTTT. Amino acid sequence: CASSSRTSTDTQYF. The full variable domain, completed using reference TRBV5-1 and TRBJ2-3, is KAGVTQTPRYLIKTRGQQVTLSCSPISGHRSVSWYQQTPGQGLQFLFEYFSETQRNKGNFPGRFSGRQFSNSRSEMNVSTLELGDSALYLCASSSRTSTDTQYFGPGTRLTVL.

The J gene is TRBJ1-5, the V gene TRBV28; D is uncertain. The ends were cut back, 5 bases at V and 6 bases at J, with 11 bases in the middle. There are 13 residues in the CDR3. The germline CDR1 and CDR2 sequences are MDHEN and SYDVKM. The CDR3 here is CASSPAPSQPQHF. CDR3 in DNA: TGTGCCAGCAGTCCCGCCCCCAGTCAGCCCCAGCATTTT.

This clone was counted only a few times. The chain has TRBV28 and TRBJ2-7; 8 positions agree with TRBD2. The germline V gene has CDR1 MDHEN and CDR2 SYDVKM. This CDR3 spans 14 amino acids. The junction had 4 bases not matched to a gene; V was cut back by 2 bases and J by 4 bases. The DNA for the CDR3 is TGTGCCAGCAGTTTACAAGCGGGGGCTTACGAGCAGTACTTC. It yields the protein CASSLQAGAYEQYF.

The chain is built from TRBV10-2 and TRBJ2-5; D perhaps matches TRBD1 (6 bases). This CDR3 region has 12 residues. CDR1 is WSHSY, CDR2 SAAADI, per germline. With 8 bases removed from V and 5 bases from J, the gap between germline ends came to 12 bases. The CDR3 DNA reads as TGCGCCAGCGGAACAGGGTTGGAGACCCAGTACTTC. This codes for CASGTGLETQYF.

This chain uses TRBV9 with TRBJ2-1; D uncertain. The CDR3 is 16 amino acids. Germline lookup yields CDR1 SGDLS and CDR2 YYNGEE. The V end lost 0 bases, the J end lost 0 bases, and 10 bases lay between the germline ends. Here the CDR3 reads CASSVEPRSSYNEQFF. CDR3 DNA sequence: TGTGCCAGCAGCGTAGAGCCTAGGAGCTCCTACAATGAGCAGTTCTTC.

The CDR3 nucleotides read TGTGCCAGCAGTTTTAGGGGGACTAGATATGAGCAGTTCTTC. It yields the protein CASSFRGTRYEQFF. The chain is built from TRBV27 and TRBJ2-1; 8 positions match TRBD2. V lost 3 bases to trimming and J lost 8 bases; unmatched junction nucleotides: 6. This CDR3 spans 14 amino acids. Germline CDR1 is MNHEY and CDR2 is SMNVEV (reference sequence).

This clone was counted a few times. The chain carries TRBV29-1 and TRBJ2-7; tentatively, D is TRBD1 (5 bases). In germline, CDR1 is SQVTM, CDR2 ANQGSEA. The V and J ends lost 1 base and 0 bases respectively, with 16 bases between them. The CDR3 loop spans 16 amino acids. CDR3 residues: CSVEGGVAESSYEQYF. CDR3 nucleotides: TGCAGCGTTGAAGGGGGCGTCGCGGAGAGCTCCTACGAGCAGTACTTC.

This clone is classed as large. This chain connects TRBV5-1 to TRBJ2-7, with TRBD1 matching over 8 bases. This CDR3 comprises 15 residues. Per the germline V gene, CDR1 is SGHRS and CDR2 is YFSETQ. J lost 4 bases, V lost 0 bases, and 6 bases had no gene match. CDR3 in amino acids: CASSLVAGQEYEQYF. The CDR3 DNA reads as TGCGCCAGCAGCTTGGTTGCGGGACAGGAGTACGAGCAGTACTTC.

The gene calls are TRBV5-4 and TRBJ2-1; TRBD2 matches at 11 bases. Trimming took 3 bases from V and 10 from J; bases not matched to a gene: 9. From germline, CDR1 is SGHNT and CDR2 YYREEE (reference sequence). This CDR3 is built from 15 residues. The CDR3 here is CASSSPGLADTEQFF. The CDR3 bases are TGTGCCAGCAGCTCCCCGGGACTAGCGGACACCGAGCAGTTCTTC. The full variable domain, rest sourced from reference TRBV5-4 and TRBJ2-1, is ETGVTQSPTHLIKTRGQQVTLRCSSQSGHNTVSWYQQALGQGPQFIFQYYREEENGRGNFPPRFSGLQFPNYSSELNVNALELDDSALYLCASSSPGLADTEQFFGPGTRLTVL.

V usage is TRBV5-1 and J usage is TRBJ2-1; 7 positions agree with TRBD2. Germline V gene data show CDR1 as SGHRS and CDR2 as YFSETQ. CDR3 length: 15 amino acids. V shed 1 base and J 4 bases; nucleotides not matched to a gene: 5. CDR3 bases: TGCGCCAGCAGCTTGAGCGGGACCTTATACAATGAGCAGTTCTTC. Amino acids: CASSLSGTLYNEQFF.

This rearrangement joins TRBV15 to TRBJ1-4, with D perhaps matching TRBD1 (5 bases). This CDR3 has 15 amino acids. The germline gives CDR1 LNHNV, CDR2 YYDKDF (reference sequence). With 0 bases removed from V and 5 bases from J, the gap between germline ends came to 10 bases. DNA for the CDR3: TGTGCCACCAGCAGAGATTTGGGGGGGAATGAAAAACTGTTTTTT. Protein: CATSRDLGGNEKLFF.

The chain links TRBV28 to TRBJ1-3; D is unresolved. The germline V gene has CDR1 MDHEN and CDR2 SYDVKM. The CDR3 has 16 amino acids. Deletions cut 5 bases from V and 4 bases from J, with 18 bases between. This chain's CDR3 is CASSPPAEGAGNTIYF. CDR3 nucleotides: TGTGCCAGCAGTCCCCCCGCCGAGGGCGCCGGAAACACCATATATTTT.

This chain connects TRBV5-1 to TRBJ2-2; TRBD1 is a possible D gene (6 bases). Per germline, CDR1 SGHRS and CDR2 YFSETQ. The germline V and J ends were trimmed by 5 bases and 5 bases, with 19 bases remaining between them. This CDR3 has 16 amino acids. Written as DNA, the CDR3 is TGCGCCAGCAGTATTACAGGGTTGTTGCGGACCGGGGAGCTGTTTTTT. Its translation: CASSITGLLRTGELFF.

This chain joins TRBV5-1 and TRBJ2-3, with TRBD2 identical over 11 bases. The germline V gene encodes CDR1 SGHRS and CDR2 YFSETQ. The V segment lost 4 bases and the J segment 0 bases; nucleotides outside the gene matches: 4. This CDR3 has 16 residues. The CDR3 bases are TGCGCCAGCAGCGTGGGACTAGCGGAGAGCACAGATACGCAGTATTTT. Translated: CASSVGLAESTDTQYF.

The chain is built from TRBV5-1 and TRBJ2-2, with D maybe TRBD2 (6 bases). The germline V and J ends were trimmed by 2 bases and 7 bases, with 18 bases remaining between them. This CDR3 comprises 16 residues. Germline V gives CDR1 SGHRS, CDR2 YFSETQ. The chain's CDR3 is CASSFGLPGDDGELFF. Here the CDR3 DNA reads TGCGCCAGCAGCTTCGGACTACCGGGAGATGACGGGGAGCTGTTTTTT.